A single sample gave rise to the 22 T cell receptor beta chains below, sequenced in a study of long-term antiretroviral therapy in people with HIV. An immunoSEQ assay, version v3.0, was performed at survey level. Here immunoSEQ multiplex PCR was the method, and the copy in TCRdb shows in-frame clones only, minus some. Of under 15,000 clones listed, 82% are singletons. Here the sequenced sample was unsorted PBMCs, taken 8 to 8.5 years after starting antiretroviral therapy. Every receptor here comes from a man between 50 and 59 years old with HIV.

This clone was observed a few times. This sequence joins TRBV6-5 and TRBJ2-7, with TRBD2 matching 10 bases. V trimming: 2 bases; J trimming: 5 bases; junction bases outside the gene matches: 3. Germline loops: CDR1 MNHEY, CDR2 SVGAGI. This CDR3 contains 14 residues. The CDR3: CASSYGTSADEQYF. Written as DNA, the CDR3 is TGTGCCAGCAGTTACGGGACTAGCGCCGACGAGCAGTACTTC.

The chain employs TRBV7-9 and TRBJ2-5, with 10 positions matching TRBD2. The CDR3 consists of 14 residues. The trim removed 5 bases at V and 7 bases at J, leaving 7 bases unmatched. Germline loops: CDR1 SEHNR, CDR2 FQNEAQ (reference sequence). The CDR3 coding sequence is TGTGCCAGCAGCGGTACTAGCGGGACTGGGACCCAGTACTTC. Translated, it gives CASSGTSGTGTQYF.

The chain is built from TRBV7-8 and TRBJ2-7; TRBD1 aligns across 8 bases. The CDR3 consists of 13 residues. From germline, CDR1 is SGHVS and CDR2 FQNEAQ. Trimming at V came to 5 bases and at J to 3 bases, leaving 3 bases not matched to a gene. CDR3 in amino acids: CASSAGTGYEQYF. The CDR3 DNA sequence: TGTGCCAGCAGCGCAGGGACAGGCTACGAGCAGTACTTC. Together with reference TRBV7-8 and TRBJ2-7, the CDR3 gives the full variable domain: GAGVSQSPRYKVAKRGQDVALRCDPISGHVSLFWYQQALGQGPEFLTYFQNEAQLDKSGLPSDRFFAERPEGSVSTLKIQRTQQEDSAVYLCASSAGTGYEQYFGPGTRLTVT.

The chain employs TRBV27 and TRBJ1-2, with 7 bases matching TRBD1. Trimming took 0 bases from V and 5 from J; bases not matched to a gene: 3. Germline-derived CDR1 and CDR2 are MNHEY and SMNVEV (reference sequence). There are 14 residues in the CDR3. CDR3 DNA sequence: TGTGCCAGCAGTTTATCAGCAGGGGGGTATGGCTACACCTTC. It is translated as CASSLSAGGYGYTF.

This chain uses TRBV2 with TRBJ1-1; possibly TRBD1 for D (6 bases). The length of the CDR3 is 14 residues. V gave up 8 bases and J gave up 3 bases, with 16 bases separating them. Germline V lookup: CDR1 SNHLY, CDR2 FYNNEI. As DNA, the CDR3 is TGTGCCAGCTCGGCAGGGGATTTTGACACTGAAGCTTTCTTT. Its translation: CASSAGDFDTEAFF.

This chain links TRBV7-9 with TRBJ2-2; no clear D gene. CDR1 and CDR2 (germline): SEHNR, FQNEAQ (reference sequence). Trimming took 8 bases from V and 3 from J, leaving 1 base between them. This CDR3 is built from 10 residues. The CDR3 protein is CASDTGELFF. In DNA, the CDR3 is TGTGCCAGCGACACCGGGGAGCTGTTTTTT.

A single count supports this clone. The V and J genes are TRBV7-9 and TRBJ1-2; D is possibly TRBD1 (6 bases). CDR1 and CDR2 (germline): SEHNR, FQNEAQ (reference sequence). CDR3 length equals 16 residues. V lost 5 bases and J lost 0, with 16 bases in between. CDR3 sequence (DNA): TGTGCCAGCAGCCCTAACCCCGGGGGCGCTAACTATGGCTACACCTTC. Translated: CASSPNPGGANYGYTF.

The V call is TRBV6-1, the J call TRBJ2-7; D is possibly TRBD1 or TRBD2 (6 bases each). The CDR3 runs to 15 residues. CDR1 MNHNS and CDR2 SASEGT come from the germline V gene. The V and J ends lost 2 bases and 2 bases respectively, with 13 bases between them. CDR3 bases: TGTGCCAGCAGTGAAATAGGGGGGAACCCCTACGAGCAGTACTTC. Translated, it gives CASSEIGGNPYEQYF.

This chain connects TRBV14 to TRBJ2-3, with D possibly TRBD1 on 6 matching bases. V lost 4 bases and J 3 bases, leaving 14 bases between the germline ends. The CDR3 totals 15 residues. Germline V gene lookup returns CDR1 SGHDN and CDR2 FVKESK. The CDR3 coding sequence is TGTGCCAGCAGCCGGGGAATCCAGGGGACAGATACGCAGTATTTT. It translates to CASSRGIQGTDTQYF.

The chain employs TRBV27 and TRBJ1-1; 7 bases are shared with TRBD1. This CDR3 has 14 residues. The ends lost 5 bases at V and 0 bases at J; junction bases unmatched: 3. CDR1 and CDR2 from the germline V gene are MNHEY and SMNVEV (reference sequence). The CDR3 DNA reads as TGTGCCAGCAGTCTACAGGGGATGAACACTGAAGCTTTCTTT. Translation: CASSLQGMNTEAFF.

The gene calls are TRBV12-2 and TRBJ1-1; TRBD1, the table's D call, lacks a check against the DNA. TRBV12-2 is deemed a pseudogene. The CDR3 runs to 15 residues. The CDR3 DNA reads as TGTGCAAGTCGCTTAGATCCCCAGGGTAAAACTGAAGCTTTCTTT. Its protein is CASRLDPQGKTEAFF.

Here the CDR3 reads CASSEIIYSYNEQFF. DNA of the CDR3: TGTGCCAGCAGTGAAATAATCTACTCCTACAATGAGCAGTTCTTC. V and J are TRBV6-1 and TRBJ2-1; D gene ambiguous. CDR1 and CDR2 (germline): MNHNS, SASEGT. The V end was cut by 2 bases, the J end by 0 bases, with 8 bases between. This CDR3 comprises 15 residues.

V usage is TRBV7-9 and J usage is TRBJ2-2; 7 bases match TRBD2. The V gene's germline CDR1 is SEHNR and CDR2 FQNEAQ (reference sequence). The CDR3 sequence is 15 residues long. V was clipped by 4 bases and J by 7 bases; unmatched bases: 9. The DNA of the CDR3 is TGTGCCAGCAGCTCATGGAAAAGCGGGGTCGGGGAGCTGTTTTTT. It is translated as CASSSWKSGVGELFF. The whole variable domain, filled in from reference TRBV7-9 and TRBJ2-2, reads DTGVSQNPRHKITKRGQNVTFRCDPISEHNRLYWYRQTLGQGPEFLTYFQNEAQLEKSRLLSDRFSAERPKGSFSTLEIQRTEQGDSAMYLCASSSWKSGVGELFFGEGSRLTVL.

CDR3 sequence reads: CASSRDYGQTEAFF. In DNA form, the CDR3 reads TGTGCCAGTAGCCGTGATTATGGGCAGACGGAAGCTTTCTTT. The V gene is TRBV19, the J gene TRBJ1-1, with D hard to call. Germline V gives CDR1 LNHDA, CDR2 SQIVND (reference sequence). The CDR3 has 14 residues. V was cut by 6 bases and J by 8 bases, with 19 bases left in between.

The chain employs TRBV6-1 and TRBJ1-2; D is possibly TRBD1 (5 bases). Germline assignment: CDR1 MNHNS and CDR2 SASEGT. The germline V and J ends were trimmed by 7 bases and 7 bases, with 19 bases remaining between them. There are 14 residues in the CDR3. The CDR3 region is CASTTMGRQGGYTF. DNA for the CDR3: TGTGCCAGCACCACAATGGGGCGACAAGGTGGCTACACCTTC.

This sequence joins TRBV7-9 and TRBJ2-1, with D possibly being TRBD2 (7 bases). CDR3 size: 15 residues. In germline, CDR1 is SEHNR, CDR2 FQNEAQ (reference sequence). Deletions cut 1 base from V and 7 bases from J, with 14 bases between. The chain's CDR3 is CASSLERTRGNEQFF. In nucleotides, the CDR3 is TGTGCCAGCAGCTTAGAGCGGACTAGGGGGAATGAGCAGTTCTTC.

This sequence joins TRBV11-3 and TRBJ1-1; D not certain. The CDR3 contains 13 residues. V lost 6 bases to trimming and J lost 7 bases, with 15 bases between them. Germline-derived CDR1 and CDR2 are SGHNT and YENEEA. CDR3 nucleotides: TGTGCCAGCAGTTCTTCCGACCCGGGTGAAGCTTTCTTT. This translates into CASSSSDPGEAFF. The variable domain in full, with the rest retrieved from reference TRBV11-3 and TRBJ1-1, is EAGVVQSPRYKIIEKKQPVAFWCNPISGHNTLYWYLQNLGQGPELLIRYENEEAVDDSQLPKDRFSAERLKGVDSTLKIQPAELGDSAVYLCASSSSDPGEAFFGQGTRLTVV.

This clone was seen only a few times. This chain connects TRBV5-6 to TRBJ1-1; D is possibly TRBD1 (6 bases). Germline lookup yields CDR1 SGHDT and CDR2 YYEEEE. CDR3 length: 16 residues. V lost 4 bases and J 1 base, leaving 17 bases between the germline ends. The CDR3 spells CASSLAREDRNTEAFF. The DNA for the CDR3 is TGTGCCAGCAGCCTCGCCCGAGAGGACAGGAACACTGAAGCTTTCTTT. Complete variable domain (other parts from reference TRBV5-6 and TRBJ1-1): DAGVTQSPTHLIKTRGQQVTLRCSPKSGHDTVSWYQQALGQGPQFIFQYYEEEERQRGNFPDRFSGHQFPNYSSELNVNALLLGDSALYLCASSLAREDRNTEAFFGQGTRLTVV.

The chain is built from TRBV2 and TRBJ2-5, with D unclear. Trimming pared 1 base from V and 1 base from J, leaving 13 bases between. The CDR3 is made up of 16 amino acids. The germline V gene has CDR1 SNHLY and CDR2 FYNNEI. In nucleotides, the CDR3 is TGTGCCAGCAGTGAAGAAGGACCCGAGCCCCAAGAGACCCAGTACTTC. This gives the protein CASSEEGPEPQETQYF.

The chain is built from TRBV4-1 and TRBJ2-7, with 9 bases matching TRBD1. Looked up from germline, CDR1 is MGHRA and CDR2 is YSYEKL. This CDR3 comprises 17 residues. The V segment lost 4 bases and the J segment 3 bases; nucleotides outside the gene matches: 13. Here the CDR3 DNA reads TGCGCCAGCAGCCGCGCCGGGACAGGGAGTTTATTCTACGAGCAGTACTTC. The encoded protein is CASSRAGTGSLFYEQYF.

V and J are TRBV6-5 and TRBJ1-1; no definite D call. The V gene's germline CDR1 is MNHEY and CDR2 SVGAGI. The CDR3 sequence is 14 residues long. Trimming stripped 0 bases from V and 2 bases from J, with 7 bases between. The CDR3 DNA follows: TGTGCCAGCAGTTACTCGAGGGTCAACACTGAAGCTTTCTTT. Translation: CASSYSRVNTEAFF.

The CDR3 sequence is CASSTQPGGYNEQFF. The CDR3 DNA sequence: TGTGCCAGCAGCACCCAACCGGGAGGCTACAATGAGCAGTTCTTC. V gene TRBV7-2 combines with J gene TRBJ2-1, with 7 bases that match TRBD2. CDR1 and CDR2 from the germline V gene are SGHTA and FQGNSA. V lost 5 bases, J lost 3 bases, and 7 bases stayed unmatched. CDR3 length equals 15 residues.